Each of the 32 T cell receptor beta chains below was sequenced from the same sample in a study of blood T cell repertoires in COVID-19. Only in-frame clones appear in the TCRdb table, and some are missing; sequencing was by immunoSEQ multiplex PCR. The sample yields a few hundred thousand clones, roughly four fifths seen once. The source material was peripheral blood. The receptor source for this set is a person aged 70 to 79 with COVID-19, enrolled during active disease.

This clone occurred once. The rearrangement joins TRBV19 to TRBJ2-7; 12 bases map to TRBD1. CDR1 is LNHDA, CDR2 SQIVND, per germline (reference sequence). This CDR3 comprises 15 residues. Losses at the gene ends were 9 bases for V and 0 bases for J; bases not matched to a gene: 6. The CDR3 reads CASRGQGAFSYEQYF. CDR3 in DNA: TGTGCCAGCCGGGGACAGGGGGCCTTCTCCTACGAGCAGTACTTC.

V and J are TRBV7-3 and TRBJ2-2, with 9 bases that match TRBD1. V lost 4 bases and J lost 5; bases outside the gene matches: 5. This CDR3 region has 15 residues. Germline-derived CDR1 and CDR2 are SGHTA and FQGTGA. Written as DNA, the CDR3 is TGTGCCAGCAGCTCAGGACAGGGGAGAACCGGGGAGCTGTTTTTT. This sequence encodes CASSSGQGRTGELFF.

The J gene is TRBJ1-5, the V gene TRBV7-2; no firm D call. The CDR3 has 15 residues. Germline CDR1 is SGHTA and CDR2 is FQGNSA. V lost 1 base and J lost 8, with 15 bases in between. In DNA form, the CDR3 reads TGTGCCAGCAGCTTAGGGGCGGTCCCCGGGGAGCCCCAGCATTTT. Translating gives CASSLGAVPGEPQHF.

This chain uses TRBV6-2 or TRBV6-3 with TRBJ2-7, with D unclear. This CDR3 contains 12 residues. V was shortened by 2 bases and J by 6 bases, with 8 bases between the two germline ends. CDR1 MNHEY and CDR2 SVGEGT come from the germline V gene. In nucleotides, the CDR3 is TGTGCCAGCAGTTACCCCTACCGCGAGCAGTACTTC. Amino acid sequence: CASSYPYREQYF.

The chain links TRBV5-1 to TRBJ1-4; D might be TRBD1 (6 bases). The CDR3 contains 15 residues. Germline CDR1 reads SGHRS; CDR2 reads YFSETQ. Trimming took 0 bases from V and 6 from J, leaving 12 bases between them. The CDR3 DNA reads TGCGCCAGCAGCTTGGAGCACAGGGCGTATGAAAAACTGTTTTTT. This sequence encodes CASSLEHRAYEKLFF.

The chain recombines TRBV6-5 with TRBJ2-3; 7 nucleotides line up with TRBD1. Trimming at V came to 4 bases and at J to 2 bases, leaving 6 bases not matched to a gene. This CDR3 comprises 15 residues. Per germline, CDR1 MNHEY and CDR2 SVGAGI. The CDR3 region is CASSFRDSYTDTQYF. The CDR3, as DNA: TGTGCCAGCAGTTTTCGGGACAGTTACACAGATACGCAGTATTTT.

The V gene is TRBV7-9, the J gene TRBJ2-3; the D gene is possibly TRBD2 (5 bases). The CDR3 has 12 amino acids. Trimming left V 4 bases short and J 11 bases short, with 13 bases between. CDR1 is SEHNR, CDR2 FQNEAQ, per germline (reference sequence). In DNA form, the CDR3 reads TGTGCCAGCAGCTCCGGGGTGAAAAAGCAGTATTTT. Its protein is CASSSGVKKQYF.

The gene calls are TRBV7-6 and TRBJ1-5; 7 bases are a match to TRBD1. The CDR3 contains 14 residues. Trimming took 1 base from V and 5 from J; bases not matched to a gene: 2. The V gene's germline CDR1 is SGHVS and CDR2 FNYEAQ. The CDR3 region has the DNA TGTGCCAGCAGCTTAGACAGGGGCTATCAGCCCCAGCATTTT. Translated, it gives CASSLDRGYQPQHF.

The chain's CDR3 is CASSLQEPQHF. The CDR3 region has the DNA TGTGCCAGCAGTTTACAGGAGCCCCAGCATTTT. The chain combines TRBV28 with TRBJ1-5; no clear D. Germline V gene lookup returns CDR1 MDHEN and CDR2 SYDVKM. CDR3 length equals 11 residues. Deletions cut 2 bases from V and 8 bases from J, with 4 bases between.

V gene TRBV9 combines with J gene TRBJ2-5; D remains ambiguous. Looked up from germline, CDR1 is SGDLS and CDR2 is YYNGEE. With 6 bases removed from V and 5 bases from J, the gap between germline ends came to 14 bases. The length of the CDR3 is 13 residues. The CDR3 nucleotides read TGTGCCAGCAATGGAGCGTCCGAGGAGACCCAGTACTTC. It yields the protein CASNGASEETQYF.

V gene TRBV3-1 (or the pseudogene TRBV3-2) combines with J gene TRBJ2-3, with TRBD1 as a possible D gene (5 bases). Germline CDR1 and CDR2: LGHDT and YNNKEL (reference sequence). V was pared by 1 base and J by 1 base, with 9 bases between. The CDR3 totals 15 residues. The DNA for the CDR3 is TGTGCCAGCAGCCAAGGGGCACAGGGCACAGATACGCAGTATTTT. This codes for CASSQGAQGTDTQYF.

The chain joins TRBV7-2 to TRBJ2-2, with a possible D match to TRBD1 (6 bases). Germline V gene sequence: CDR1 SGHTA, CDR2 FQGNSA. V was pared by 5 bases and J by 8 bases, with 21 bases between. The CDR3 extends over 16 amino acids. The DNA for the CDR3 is TGTGCCAGCAGCCACGCGGACAGAGAGCCTCCGGGGGAGCTGTTTTTT. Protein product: CASSHADREPPGELFF. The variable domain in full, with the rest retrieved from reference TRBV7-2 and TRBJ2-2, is GAGVSQSPSNKVTEKGKDVELRCDPISGHTALYWYRQSLGQGLEFLIYFQGNSAPDKSGLPSDRFSAERTGGSVSTLTIQRTQQEDSAVYLCASSHADREPPGELFFGEGSRLTVL.

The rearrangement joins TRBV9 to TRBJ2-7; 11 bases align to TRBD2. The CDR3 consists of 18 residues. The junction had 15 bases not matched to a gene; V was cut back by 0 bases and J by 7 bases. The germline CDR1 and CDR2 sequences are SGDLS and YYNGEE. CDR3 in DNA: TGTGCCAGCAGCGTAGGGGGCAGTTTAGCGGGAGGGCCGGGTGAGCAGTACTTC. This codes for CASSVGGSLAGGPGEQYF.

The CDR3 region is CASSTSRLAVSGEQYF. CDR3 nucleotides: TGTGCCAGCAGCACCTCGAGACTAGCGGTCTCCGGTGAGCAGTACTTC. The V gene is TRBV7-8, the J gene TRBJ2-7, with 9 bases fitting TRBD2. Germline lookup yields CDR1 SGHVS and CDR2 FQNEAQ. The CDR3 extends over 16 amino acids. V lost 5 bases to trimming and J lost 7 bases; unmatched junction nucleotides: 15.

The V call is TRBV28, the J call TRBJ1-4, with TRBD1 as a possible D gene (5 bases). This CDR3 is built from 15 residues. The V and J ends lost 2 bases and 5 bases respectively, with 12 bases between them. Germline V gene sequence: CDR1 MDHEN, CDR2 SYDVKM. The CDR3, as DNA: TGTGCCAGCAGTTTACCGGGACTCCACAATGAAAAACTGTTTTTT. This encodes CASSLPGLHNEKLFF.

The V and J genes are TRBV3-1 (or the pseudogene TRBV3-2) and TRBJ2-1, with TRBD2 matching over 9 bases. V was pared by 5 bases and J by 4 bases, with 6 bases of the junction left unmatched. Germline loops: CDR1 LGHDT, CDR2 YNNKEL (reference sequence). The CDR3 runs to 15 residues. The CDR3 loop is CASSSRGGPYNEQFF. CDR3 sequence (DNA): TGTGCCAGCAGCTCGCGGGGGGGACCTTACAATGAGCAGTTCTTC.

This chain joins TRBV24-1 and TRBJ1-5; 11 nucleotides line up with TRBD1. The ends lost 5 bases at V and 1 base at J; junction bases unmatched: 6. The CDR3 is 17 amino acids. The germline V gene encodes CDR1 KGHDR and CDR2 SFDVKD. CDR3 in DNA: TGTGCCACCAGTGGTCCCGGGACAGGGGGGAGCAATCAGCCCCAGCATTTT. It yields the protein CATSGPGTGGSNQPQHF.

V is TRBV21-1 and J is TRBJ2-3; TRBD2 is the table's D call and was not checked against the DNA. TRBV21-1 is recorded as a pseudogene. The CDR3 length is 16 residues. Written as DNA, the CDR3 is TGTGCCAGCAGCACATGGACTAGCGGGGGTTTAGATACGCAGTATTTT. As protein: CASSTWTSGGLDTQYF.

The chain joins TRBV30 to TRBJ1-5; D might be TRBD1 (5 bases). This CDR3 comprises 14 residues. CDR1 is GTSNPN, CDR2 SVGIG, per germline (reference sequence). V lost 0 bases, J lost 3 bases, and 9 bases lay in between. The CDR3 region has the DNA TGTGCCTGGAGTGTACCGGGGGACAATCAGCCCCAGCATTTT. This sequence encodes CAWSVPGDNQPQHF.

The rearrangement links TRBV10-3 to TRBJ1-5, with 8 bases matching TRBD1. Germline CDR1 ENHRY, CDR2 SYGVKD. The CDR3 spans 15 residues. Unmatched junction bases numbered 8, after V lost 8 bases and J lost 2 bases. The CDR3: CAIAPGGFGNQPQHF. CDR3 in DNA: TGTGCCATCGCGCCAGGGGGCTTTGGCAATCAGCCCCAGCATTTT.

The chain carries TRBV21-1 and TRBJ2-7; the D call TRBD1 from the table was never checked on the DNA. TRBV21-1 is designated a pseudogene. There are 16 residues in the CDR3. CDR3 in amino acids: CASSKAPGQGIGEQYF. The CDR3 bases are TGTGCCAGCAGCAAAGCGCCGGGACAGGGAATCGGCGAGCAGTACTTC.

CDR3 protein: CASWGGPHNEQFF. As DNA, the CDR3 is TGCGCCAGCTGGGGAGGGCCCCACAATGAGCAGTTCTTC. This rearrangement joins TRBV10-2 to TRBJ2-1; 7 nucleotides match TRBD2. Germline-derived CDR1 and CDR2 are WSHSY and SAAADI. CDR3 length: 13 residues. V was clipped by 8 bases and J by 5 bases; unmatched bases: 6.

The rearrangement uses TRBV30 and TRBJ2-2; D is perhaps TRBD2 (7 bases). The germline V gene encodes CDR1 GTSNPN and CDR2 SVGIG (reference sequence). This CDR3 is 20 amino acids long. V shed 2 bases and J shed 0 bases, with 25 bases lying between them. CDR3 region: CAWSTRRGGGDTANTGELFF. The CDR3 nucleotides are TGTGCCTGGAGTACCCGGAGAGGGGGGGGAGATACCGCGAACACCGGGGAGCTGTTTTTT.

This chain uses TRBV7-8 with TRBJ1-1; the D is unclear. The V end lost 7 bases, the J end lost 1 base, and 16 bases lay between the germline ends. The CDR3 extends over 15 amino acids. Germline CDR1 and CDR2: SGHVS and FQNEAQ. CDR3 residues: CASIQVGRPNTEAFF. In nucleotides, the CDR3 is TGTGCCAGCATCCAAGTGGGCAGACCGAACACTGAAGCTTTCTTT.

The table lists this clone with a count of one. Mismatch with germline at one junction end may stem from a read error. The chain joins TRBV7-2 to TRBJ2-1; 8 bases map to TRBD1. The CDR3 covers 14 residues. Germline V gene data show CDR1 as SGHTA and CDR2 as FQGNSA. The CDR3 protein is CASSLGTGYIEQFF. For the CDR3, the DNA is TGTGCCAGCAGCTTAGGGACAGGGTACATTGAGCAGTTCTTC.

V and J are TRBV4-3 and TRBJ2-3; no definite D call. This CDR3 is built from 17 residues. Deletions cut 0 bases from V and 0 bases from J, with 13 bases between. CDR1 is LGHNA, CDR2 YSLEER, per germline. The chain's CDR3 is CASSQEHGGTSTDTQYF. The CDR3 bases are TGCGCCAGCAGCCAAGAGCATGGCGGCACTAGCACAGATACGCAGTATTTT.

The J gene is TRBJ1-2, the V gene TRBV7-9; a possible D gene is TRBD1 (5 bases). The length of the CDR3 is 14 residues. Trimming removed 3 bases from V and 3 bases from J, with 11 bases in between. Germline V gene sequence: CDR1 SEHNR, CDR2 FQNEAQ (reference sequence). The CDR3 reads CASSLGGSDYGYTF. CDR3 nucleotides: TGTGCCAGCAGCTTGGGGGGGTCGGACTATGGCTACACCTTC.

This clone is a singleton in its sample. CDR3 region: CASSLYTGELFF. CDR3 sequence (DNA): TGTGCCAGCAGCCTATACACCGGGGAGCTGTTTTTT. This chain joins TRBV7-9 and TRBJ2-2; D call uncertain. Germline V gene lookup returns CDR1 SEHNR and CDR2 FQNEAQ (reference sequence). The CDR3 spans 12 residues. V shed 5 bases and J shed 3 bases, with 4 bases lying between them. Supplemented by reference TRBV7-9 and TRBJ2-2, the full variable domain reads DTGVSQNPRHKITKRGQNVTFRCDPISEHNRLYWYRQTLGQGPEFLTYFQNEAQLEKSRLLSDRFSAERPKGSFSTLEIQRTEQGDSAMYLCASSLYTGELFFGEGSRLTVL.

CDR3 coding DNA: TGTGCCAGCAGTTACGCCGGGACACTCCGATGGGGAGGCTACACCTTC. It encodes CASSYAGTLRWGGYTF. The V call is TRBV6-5, the J call TRBJ1-2, with D possibly being TRBD1 (6 bases). The CDR3 runs 16 residues. CDR1 and CDR2 from the germline V gene are MNHEY and SVGAGI. V shed 2 bases and J shed 8 bases, with 21 bases lying between them.

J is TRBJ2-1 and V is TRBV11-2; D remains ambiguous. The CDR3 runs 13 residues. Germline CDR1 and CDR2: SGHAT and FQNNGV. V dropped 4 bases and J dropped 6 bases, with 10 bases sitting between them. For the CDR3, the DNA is TGTGCCAGCAGCTCATTTAGCCGCAATGAGCAGTTCTTC. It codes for CASSSFSRNEQFF.

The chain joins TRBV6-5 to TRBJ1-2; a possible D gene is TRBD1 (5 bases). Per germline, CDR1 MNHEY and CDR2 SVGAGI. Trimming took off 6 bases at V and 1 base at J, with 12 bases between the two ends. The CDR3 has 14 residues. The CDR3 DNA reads TGTGCCAGCAGGGAGGGACGTGATAACTATGGCTACACCTTC. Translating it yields CASREGRDNYGYTF.

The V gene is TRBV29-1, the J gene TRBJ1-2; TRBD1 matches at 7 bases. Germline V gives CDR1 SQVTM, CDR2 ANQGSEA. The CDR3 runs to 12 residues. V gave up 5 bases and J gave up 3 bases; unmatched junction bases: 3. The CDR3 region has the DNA TGCAGCGTTTCGGGGACAGACTATGGCTACACCTTC. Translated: CSVSGTDYGYTF. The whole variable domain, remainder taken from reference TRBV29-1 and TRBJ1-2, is SAVISQKPSRDICQRGTSLTIQCQVDSQVTMMFWYRQQPGQSLTLIATANQGSEATYESGFVIDKFPISRPNLTFSTLTVSNMSPEDSSIYLCSVSGTDYGYTFGSGTRLTVV.